This T cell receptor beta chain was sequenced for a study of T cell responses to AZD1222 COVID-19 vaccine. Measured with immunoSEQ multiplex PCR; TCRdb has only the in-frame clones, and not every one. The sample holds under 95,000 clones, roughly 90% seen once. Broader study findings: Spike-spanning, vaccine-associated CD4 TCRs were dominant at 160-218 and 743-854. The donors showed a predominance of white British ancestry and of females, with possible underestimation of clonal diversity. Unmutated variant regions reportedly attract nearly half of all spike-specific TCRs. Spike-specific TCR breadth and depth rose after two AZD1222 doses.

To note about this clone: What it binds is not known.

Losses at the gene ends were 1 base for V and 4 bases for J; bases not matched to a gene: 1. Germline V gene data show CDR1 as MNHNS and CDR2 as SASEGT. This CDR3 comprises 14 residues. This chain uses TRBV6-1 with TRBJ2-7; 10 bases are shared with TRBD1. This clonotype was sampled from an adult who received the AZD1222 COVID-19 vaccine. The sample consisted of peripheral blood, taken 28 days after the second AZD1222 dose. The CDR3 reads CASSEGQGAYEQYF. The CDR3 coding sequence is TGTGCCAGCAGTGAAGGACAGGGGGCTTACGAGCAGTACTTC.